Listed below are T cell receptor beta chains from one sample, sequenced in a study of long-term antiretroviral therapy in people with HIV. Profiled with immunoSEQ multiplex PCR; TCRdb holds only in-frame clones, not every one. Of some 23,000 clones listed, approximately 95% are singletons. The material sequenced was unsorted PBMCs, taken 7.6 years after starting antiretroviral therapy. Receptor source: a woman aged 40 to 50 with HIV. Both conserved end residues are part of each CDR3. The D gene is left open where the match is weak. Expanded clones are given a class, and other clones once, few, many or no size at all.

NA,TRBJ1-2,TRBV6-1,NA,TGTGCCAGCAGTCGAAGTGCAAGCACACCCTATGGCTACACCTTC,CASSRSASTPYGYTF
NA,TRBJ1-2,TRBV7-9,NA,TGTGCCAGCAGCTTAGCGCTGGGGGGCCGAGCGGTCTACACCTTC,CASSLALGGRAVYTF
NA,TRBJ2-7,TRBV7-2,NA,TGTGCCAGCAGCTTAGTACCAGGGATGAACGAGCAGTACTTC,CASSLVPGMNEQYF
NA,TRBJ2-4,TRBV5-1,NA,TGCGCCAGCAGCTCCGGCGCGGGGAAAGAGTACTTC,CASSSGAGKEYF
TRBD1,TRBJ2-7,TRBV4-3,NA,TGCGCCAGCAGCCAACGGACAGGGCGCGAGCAGTACTTC,CASSQRTGREQYF
TRBD1,TRBJ1-6,TRBV5-1,NA,TGCGCCAGCAGCCCGGACAGGGAGCATTCACCCCTCCACTTT,CASSPDREHSPLHF
NA,TRBJ1-1,TRBV11-2,NA,TGTGCCAGCAGCCTTGGGGGGGACACTGAAGCTTTCTTT,CASSLGGDTEAFF
NA,TRBJ1-6,TRBV6-1,few,TGTGCCAGCGCCACCGACTCTGGTTCACCCCTCCACTTT,CASATDSGSPLHF
NA,TRBJ2-3,TRBV4-2,NA,NA,CASSQEVGTGARIYF
NA,TRBJ2-7,TRBV27,NA,TGTGCCAGCACTGGAGGGGACGAGCAGTACTTC,CASTGGDEQYF
TRBD1,TRBJ2-1,TRBV13,NA,TGTGCCAGCAGCAGATACAGGGGAACCTACAATGAGCAGTTCTTC,CASSRYRGTYNEQFF
NA,TRBJ1-2,TRBV13,NA,TGTGCCAGCGCCACGGGTTGGTCTGGCTACACCTTC,CASATGWSGYTF
TRBD1,TRBJ1-1,TRBV5-1,NA,TGCGCCAGCAGCGCGACGGGACAGGGTTGGAACACTGAAGCTTTCTTT,CASSATGQGWNTEAFF
NA,TRBJ2-1,TRBV5-4,NA,TGTGCCAGCAGCTTGGAAAGGTGGCCGTACAATGAGCAGTTCTTC,CASSLERWPYNEQFF
NA,TRBJ2-1,TRBV5-1,NA,TGCGCCAGCAGCTTGGCCCCCGGGGCCTCCTACAATGAGCAGTTCTTC,CASSLAPGASYNEQFF